Detailed here is one T cell receptor beta chain. V lost 10 bases to trimming and J lost 2 bases; unmatched junction nucleotides: 11. Germline CDR1 SEHNR, CDR2 FQNEAQ (reference sequence). The CDR3 is 16 residues long. These data belong to a study of memory CD4+ T cells and cytomegalovirus serostatus. Study overall: Of the healthy Belgian adults, eight or nine were CMV seropositive and about 24 seronegative.

The sort gate was single viable CD3+CD4+CD8-CD45RO+ cells for memory CD4+ T cells. Original data processing: After removing out-of-frame reads, 2,204,828 distinct TCRbeta sequences remained. TCRdb keeps only in-frame clones here, not all; method: immunoSEQ multiplex PCR. V and J calls and clone size are those listed in that table; D and trimming were worked out from the DNA. The data contain roughly 50,000 clones, less than 80% of them seen just once; the ten biggest clones take up about 0.8%. The sequenced sample consisted of memory CD4+ T cells from blood. The chain links TRBV7-9 to TRBJ2-6; TRBD1 matches at 7 bases. The TCR sequence derives from an adult in good health and CMV-seronegative. This chain's CDR3 is CATTDRQGPGANVLTF. In nucleotides, the CDR3 is TGTGCCACCACCGATCGACAGGGCCCTGGGGCCAACGTCCTGACTTTC.